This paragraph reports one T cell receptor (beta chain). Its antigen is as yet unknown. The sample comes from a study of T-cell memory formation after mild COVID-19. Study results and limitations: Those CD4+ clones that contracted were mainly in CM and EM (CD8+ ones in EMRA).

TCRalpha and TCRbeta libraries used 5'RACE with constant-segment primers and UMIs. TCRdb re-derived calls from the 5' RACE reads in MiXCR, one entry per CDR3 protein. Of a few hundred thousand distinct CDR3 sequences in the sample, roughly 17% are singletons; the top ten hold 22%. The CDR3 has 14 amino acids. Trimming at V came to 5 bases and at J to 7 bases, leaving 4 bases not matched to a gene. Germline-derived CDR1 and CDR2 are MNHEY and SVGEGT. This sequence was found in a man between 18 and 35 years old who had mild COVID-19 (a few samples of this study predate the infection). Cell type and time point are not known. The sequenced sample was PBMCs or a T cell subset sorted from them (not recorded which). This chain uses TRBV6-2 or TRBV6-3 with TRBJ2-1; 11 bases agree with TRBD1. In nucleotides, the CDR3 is TGTGCCAGCAGTCCCTGGGACAGGGGGAATGAGCAGTTCTTC. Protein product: CASSPWDRGNEQFF.